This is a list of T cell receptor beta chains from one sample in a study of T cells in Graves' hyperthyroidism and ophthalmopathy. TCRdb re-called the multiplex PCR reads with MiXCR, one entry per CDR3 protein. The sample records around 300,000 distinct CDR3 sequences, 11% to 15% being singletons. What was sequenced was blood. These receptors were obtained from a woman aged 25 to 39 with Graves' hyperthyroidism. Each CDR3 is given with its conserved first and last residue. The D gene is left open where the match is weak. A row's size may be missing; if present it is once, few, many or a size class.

CASSLTPGLAGPANTGELFF	TGTGCCAGCAGCTTGACACCGGGACTAGCGGGGCCGGCGAACACCGGGGAGCTGTTTTTT	few	TRBD2	TRBV11-2	TRBJ2-2	20
CASKAYTGELFF	TGTGCCAGCAAGGCCTACACCGGGGAGCTGTTTTTT	many	NA	TRBV28	TRBJ2-2	12
CASSPFSLGNEQFF	TGTGCCAGCAGCCCCTTCTCCCTCGGCAATGAGCAGTTCTTC	many	NA	TRBV14	TRBJ2-1	14
CASSSSRASSCEQYF	TGTGCCAGCAGTTCTAGCAGGGCTTCATCCTGCGAGCAGTACTTC	NA	NA	TRBV28	TRBJ2-7	15
CARTGGSGYTF	TGTGCCAGGACAGGAGGCTCGGGCTACACCTTC	NA	NA	TRBV2	TRBJ1-2	11
CASSNQGHYEQYF	TGTGCCAGCAGTAACCAGGGCCACTACGAGCAGTACTTC	few	NA	TRBV6-1	TRBJ2-7	13
CASSRTGFNEQFF	TGTGCCAGCAGCCGAACAGGGTTCAATGAGCAGTTCTTC	NA	NA	TRBV13	TRBJ2-1	13
CSADSTYEQYF	TGCAGTGCCGACAGTACCTACGAGCAGTACTTC	few	NA	TRBV20-1	TRBJ2-7	11
CASGTSWGTQYF	TGTGCCAGCGGTACGAGTTGGGGGACCCAGTACTTC	few	NA	TRBV27	TRBJ2-5	12
CASSLTGGLLNEQFF	TGTGCCAGCAGCCTTACAGGGGGGCTTTTGAATGAGCAGTTCTTC	many	TRBD1	TRBV7-9	TRBJ2-1	15
CASSWKTRQGSYEQYF	TGTGCCAGCAGCTGGAAGACAAGACAGGGGTCCTACGAGCAGTACTTC	many	TRBD1	TRBV5-5	TRBJ2-7	16
CSAERASGSNEQFF	TGCAGTGCTGAGAGGGCTAGCGGGTCCAATGAGCAGTTCTTC	many	TRBD2	TRBV20-1	TRBJ2-1	14
CATRGAVPNTEAFF	TGTGCCACCAGAGGGGCAGTACCGAACACTGAAGCTTTCTTT	few	NA	TRBV15	TRBJ1-1	14
CSVEGGQGASGANVLTF	TGCAGCGTTGAAGGGGGACAGGGGGCCTCTGGGGCCAACGTCCTGACTTTC	NA	TRBD1	TRBV29-1	TRBJ2-6	17
CASSLWSYHEQYF	TGTGCCAGCAGTTTATGGTCATACCACGAGCAGTACTTC	many	NA	TRBV28	TRBJ2-7	13
CASSIDQDTQYF	TGTGCCAGTAGTATAGATCAAGATACGCAGTATTTT	NA	NA	TRBV19	TRBJ2-3	12